One T cell receptor beta chain is described in this entry. Its matching antigen is unknown. This specimen comes from a study of cytomegalovirus exposure and HLA in healthy donors. Regarding the study as a whole: Sequencing likely produced, as an artifact, a cluster of highly shared sequence variants. Later on, analysis showed that most CMV-associated TCR beta chains appeared to be HLA-restricted. An ancestry cluster, one associated with Asian ancestry, reportedly showed fewer N-insertions than the 666-donor mean in a later analysis.

Trimming removed 1 base from V and 1 base from J, with 8 bases in between. CDR1 is SGHTA and CDR2 is FQGTGA in the germline V gene. This CDR3 comprises 15 residues. The PCR contained 60 Vbeta and 13 Jbeta primers. Data came from immunoSEQ multiplex PCR; TCRdb stores just in-frame clones and leaves some out. The data contain approximately 150,000 clones, roughly 79% of them seen just once; the ten biggest clones take up roughly 1%. The sample comprised PBMCs. The V call is TRBV7-3, the J call TRBJ2-1; D unclear. The clonotype comes from a woman aged 40-49 years in good health and CMV-seronegative. The chain's CDR3 is CASSLMTASYNEQFF. CDR3 nucleotide sequence: TGTGCCAGCAGCTTAATGACTGCATCCTACAATGAGCAGTTCTTC.